Listed here are 27 T cell receptor beta chains from one sample, sequenced in a study of spatial heterogeneity in lung cancer. Time point reported: sample taken at primary tumor resection. Tumor, nontumor lung or frozen PBMC supplied whole RNA, sequenced without sorting. A single record per CDR3 protein comes from TCRdb applying MiXCR to the 5' RACE reads. The sample has just under 95,000 distinct CDR3 sequences, less than 15% seen once; the top ten hold about 41%. The input for sequencing was PBMCs, taken at surgery. These TCRs come from a male donor with early-stage non-small cell lung cancer.

This clonotype was picked up a small number of times. V is TRBV10-2 and J is TRBJ2-5, with 11 bases fitting TRBD2. V was pared by 5 bases and J by 1 base, with 3 bases of the junction left unmatched. From germline, CDR1 is WSHSY and CDR2 SAAADI. The CDR3 has 15 amino acids. The DNA of the CDR3 is TGCGCCAGCAGTCAGACTAGCGGGACCCAAGAGACCCAGTACTTC. As protein: CASSQTSGTQETQYF.

V gene TRBV28 combines with J gene TRBJ1-2; 8 bases match TRBD1. V gave up 6 bases and J gave up 8 bases; unmatched junction bases: 11. Germline V CDR1 and CDR2: MDHEN, SYDVKM. The CDR3 extends over 14 amino acids. For the CDR3, the DNA is TGTGCCAGCAGGGGAACAGGGGGACCAAACGGCTACACCTTC. Protein product: CASRGTGGPNGYTF.

This clonotype was counted only a few times. V gene TRBV4-1 combines with J gene TRBJ2-5; 9 nucleotides agree with TRBD1. The CDR3 extends over 16 amino acids. The V gene's germline CDR1 is MGHRA and CDR2 YSYEKL. Germline trimming cut 3 bases from V and 5 bases from J; bases unmatched to any gene: 10. The CDR3 is CASSHYPGQGEETQYF. The CDR3 nucleotides are TGCGCCAGCAGCCATTACCCGGGACAGGGAGAGGAGACCCAGTACTTC.

The rearrangement joins TRBV29-1 to TRBJ2-4; D gene unclear. The germline V gene has CDR1 SQVTM and CDR2 ANQGSEA. V was trimmed by 3 bases and J by 0 bases, leaving 3 bases between them. The CDR3 sequence is 12 residues long. In nucleotides, the CDR3 is TGCAGCGTTGATTTAGCCAAAAACATTCAGTACTTC. Translation: CSVDLAKNIQYF.

This clonotype was observed a handful of times. The chain links TRBV7-3 to TRBJ2-1, with D unclear. CDR1 and CDR2 (germline): SGHTA, FQGTGA. This CDR3 is 15 amino acids long. Trimming took off 4 bases at V and 7 bases at J, with 17 bases between the two ends. The CDR3 spells CASSYGPTNVNEQFF. The DNA of the CDR3 is TGTGCCAGCAGCTACGGGCCCACGAACGTGAATGAGCAGTTCTTC.

This clonotype occurred a few times. CDR3 loop: CSVARSSYNEQFF. Written as DNA, the CDR3 is TGCAGCGTTGCTCGTAGCTCCTACAATGAGCAGTTCTTC. The chain couples TRBV29-1 to TRBJ2-1; D uncertain. Germline CDR1 SQVTM, CDR2 ANQGSEA. The V gene lost 4 bases and the J gene lost 0 bases, with 7 bases spanning the gap. The length of the CDR3 is 13 residues.

In this sample, this clonotype turned up many times. The CDR3, as DNA: TGTGCCAGCAGCTCAGGGGATTTGGAGACCCAGTACTTC. This encodes CASSSGDLETQYF. The V gene is TRBV7-3, the J gene TRBJ2-5, with D maybe TRBD1 (6 bases). The V end lost 4 bases, the J end lost 5 bases, and 11 bases lay between the germline ends. The CDR3 is 13 residues long. The germline CDR1 and CDR2 sequences are SGHTA and FQGTGA.

This clonotype has a handful of counts. The V and J genes are TRBV28 and TRBJ2-5, with 8 positions matching TRBD2. Germline V gives CDR1 MDHEN, CDR2 SYDVKM. CDR3 length: 14 residues. Unmatched junction bases numbered 5, after V lost 3 bases and J lost 5 bases. The CDR3 sequence: CASSFVSGGETQYF. The DNA for the CDR3 is TGTGCCAGCAGTTTTGTTTCGGGGGGGGAGACCCAGTACTTC.

The chain employs TRBV12-3 or TRBV12-4 and TRBJ2-7, with 9 nucleotides matching TRBD1. V trimming: 3 bases; J trimming: 2 bases; junction bases outside the gene matches: 5. This CDR3 has 15 residues. This CDR3 reads CASSFKGQGPYEQYF. CDR3 nucleotides: TGTGCCAGCAGTTTTAAGGGACAGGGTCCCTACGAGCAGTACTTC.

The chain recombines TRBV7-2 with TRBJ1-6; 7 bases map to TRBD1. CDR3 length equals 15 residues. Germline assignment: CDR1 SGHTA and CDR2 FQGNSA. Unmatched junction bases numbered 7, after V lost 3 bases and J lost 8 bases. This CDR3 reads CASSFPQGNYSPLHF. The CDR3 nucleotides are TGTGCCAGCAGCTTTCCACAGGGGAACTATTCACCCCTCCACTTT.

The sample holds many counts of this clonotype. The chain couples TRBV28 to TRBJ2-3, with 13 bases identical to TRBD2. The CDR3 contains 15 residues. Germline V gene lookup returns CDR1 MDHEN and CDR2 SYDVKM. V lost 6 bases to trimming and J lost 5 bases; unmatched junction nucleotides: 5. This CDR3 reads CASSPGLAGRDTQYF. For the CDR3, the DNA is TGTGCCAGCAGCCCGGGACTAGCGGGAAGAGATACGCAGTATTTT.

This clonotype was found a few times. This chain connects TRBV5-1 to TRBJ2-1, with a weak D call TRBD1 (6 bases). Germline-derived CDR1 and CDR2 are SGHRS and YFSETQ. Trimming left V 1 base short and J 5 bases short, with 16 bases between. CDR3 length equals 16 residues. CDR3: CASSLYLGAPHNEQFF. The CDR3 DNA reads TGCGCCAGCAGCTTGTATTTGGGGGCCCCCCACAATGAGCAGTTCTTC.

V and J are TRBV7-2 and TRBJ2-3, with TRBD2 as a possible D gene (6 bases). In germline, CDR1 is SGHTA, CDR2 FQGNSA. The V gene lost 5 bases and the J gene lost 3 bases, with 15 bases spanning the gap. This CDR3 is built from 15 residues. The CDR3 DNA reads as TGTGCCAGCAGCCTTAGAATCGGGACTACAGATACGCAGTATTTT. It specifies CASSLRIGTTDTQYF.

A note on this clonotype: Relative to the germline gene, one junction end is altered; a read error may explain this. V is TRBV11-2 and J is TRBJ2-2; weak D call: TRBD2 (5 bases). Germline CDR1 is SGHAT and CDR2 is FQNNGV. The CDR3 contains 14 residues. Written as DNA, the CDR3 is TGTGCCAGCAGCCCCGGTCATCACACCGGGGTGCTGTTTTTT. This encodes CASSPGHHTGVLFF.

In this sample, this clonotype turned up many times. V usage is TRBV7-2 and J usage is TRBJ2-5; 10 nucleotides match TRBD2. V dropped 4 bases and J dropped 5; count of bases not matched to a gene: 7. In germline, CDR1 is SGHTA, CDR2 FQGNSA. The CDR3 sequence is 15 residues long. The CDR3: CASSYQAGGRETQYF. In nucleotides, the CDR3 is TGTGCCAGCAGCTACCAAGCGGGGGGGCGGGAGACCCAGTACTTC.

In its sample, this clonotype was seen many times. The chain combines TRBV28 with TRBJ2-7; D gene uncertain. The V gene's germline CDR1 is MDHEN and CDR2 SYDVKM. CDR3 length equals 13 residues. Trimming removed 7 bases from V and 3 bases from J, with 13 bases in between. CDR3 nucleotide sequence: TGTGCCAGCACCCTAGGTGGAATCTACGAGCAGTACTTC. Translated: CASTLGGIYEQYF.

This clonotype has just a few counts. The chain couples TRBV10-2 to TRBJ2-5; D remains unclear. CDR3 length: 15 amino acids. The V and J ends lost 0 bases and 2 bases respectively, with 10 bases between them. Germline V lookup: CDR1 WSHSY, CDR2 SAAADI. The CDR3 is CASSESRELQETQYF. CDR3 DNA sequence: TGCGCCAGCAGTGAGTCACGAGAGCTACAAGAGACCCAGTACTTC.

This clonotype was detected ten times or more. The rearrangement links TRBV7-2 to TRBJ2-3, with 8 bases matching TRBD1. V lost 5 bases and J lost 5; bases outside the gene matches: 9. Germline CDR1 and CDR2: SGHTA and FQGNSA. This CDR3 region has 15 residues. The DNA for the CDR3 is TGTGCCAGCAGCCGCGCCGGGACAGGAGGAGATACGCAGTATTTT. The encoded protein is CASSRAGTGGDTQYF.

Ten or more counts support this clonotype. The chain uses TRBV29-1 and TRBJ1-2, with TRBD1 identical over 7 bases. The germline V gene has CDR1 SQVTM and CDR2 ANQGSEA. Losses at the gene ends were 4 bases for V and 5 bases for J; bases not matched to a gene: 10. There are 14 residues in the CDR3. The chain's CDR3 is CSVVEGALGYGYTF. DNA for the CDR3: TGCAGCGTTGTAGAGGGGGCTTTAGGATATGGCTACACCTTC.

This clonotype came up many times. The chain carries TRBV5-1 and TRBJ2-2, with a possible D match to TRBD1 (5 bases). CDR3 length equals 15 residues. V gave up 1 base and J gave up 3 bases, with 10 bases separating them. CDR1 SGHRS and CDR2 YFSETQ come from the germline V gene. Here the CDR3 DNA reads TGCGCCAGCAGCTTGTCAGGGTCCGACACCGGGGAGCTGTTTTTT. This encodes CASSLSGSDTGELFF.

The table lists this clonotype with many counts. V gene TRBV9 combines with J gene TRBJ2-7; D perhaps matches TRBD2 (7 bases). There are 16 residues in the CDR3. Germline loops: CDR1 SGDLS, CDR2 YYNGEE. V lost 3 bases to trimming and J lost 0 bases, with 16 bases between them. Here the CDR3 DNA reads TGTGCCAGCAGCGGCGGTTCGGGGGGCGCCTCCTACGAGCAGTACTTC. Its protein product is CASSGGSGGASYEQYF.

The sample holds a few counts of this clonotype. The genes are TRBV27 and TRBJ2-2; TRBD1 might be the D (6 bases). The CDR3 consists of 15 residues. Trimming cost V 0 bases and J 5 bases, with 10 bases left between them. Germline V gene sequence: CDR1 MNHEY, CDR2 SMNVEV (reference sequence). The CDR3 coding sequence is TGTGCCAGCAGTTTATCCAGGGGTTGGACCGGGGAGCTGTTTTTT. Translated, it gives CASSLSRGWTGELFF.

This clonotype was counted between two and nine times. The chain couples TRBV2 to TRBJ2-3; no firm D call. This CDR3 has 13 residues. Germline V gene sequence: CDR1 SNHLY, CDR2 FYNNEI. Trimming removed 5 bases from V and 2 bases from J, with 8 bases in between. CDR3 sequence (DNA): TGTGCCAGCAGTTTGGCTACCACAGATACGCAGTATTTT. Its protein product is CASSLATTDTQYF.

This clonotype has more than one count but fewer than ten. V gene TRBV11-2 combines with J gene TRBJ1-3; D is undetermined. This CDR3 is 15 amino acids long. Looked up from germline, CDR1 is SGHAT and CDR2 is FQNNGV. V lost 3 bases to trimming and J lost 2 bases, with 11 bases between them. In DNA form, the CDR3 reads TGTGCCAGCAGCTTCGGTGTTTTAGCTGGAAACACCATATATTTT. It specifies CASSFGVLAGNTIYF.

The J gene is TRBJ2-7, the V gene TRBV20-1; TRBD2 is a possible D gene (5 bases). CDR1 is DFQATT, CDR2 SNEGSKA, per germline (reference sequence). V was clipped by 4 bases and J by 4 bases, with 20 bases between them. The CDR3 extends over 15 amino acids. In nucleotides, the CDR3 is TGCAGTGCTACTTCGGCTAGCCTGGCCCAGTACGAGCAGTACTTC. This codes for CSATSASLAQYEQYF.

This clonotype was recorded at least ten times. The chain combines TRBV12-3 or TRBV12-4 with TRBJ2-2, with 8 bases aligning to TRBD1. This CDR3 region has 15 residues. The V gene end was trimmed by 5 bases and the J gene end by 4 bases; junction bases not matched to a gene: 6. The DNA of the CDR3 is TGTGCCAGCAGTCCCCAGGGGGCGACCACCGGGGAGCTGTTTTTT. Amino acids: CASSPQGATTGELFF.

Only a few counts were recorded for this clonotype. The chain carries TRBV7-9 and TRBJ1-5; the match to TRBD1 covers 7 bases. This CDR3 is 17 amino acids long. Per germline, CDR1 SEHNR and CDR2 FQNEAQ (reference sequence). V lost 2 bases, J lost 1 base, and 8 bases stayed unmatched. In DNA form, the CDR3 reads TGTGCCAGCAGCTTACCCCTGGGGACAGCCAGCAATCAGCCCCAGCATTTT. Its protein product is CASSLPLGTASNQPQHF. The full variable domain, completed using reference TRBV7-9 and TRBJ1-5, is DTGVSQNPRHKITKRGQNVTFRCDPISEHNRLYWYRQTLGQGPEFLTYFQNEAQLEKSRLLSDRFSAERPKGSFSTLEIQRTEQGDSAMYLCASSLPLGTASNQPQHFGDGTRLSIL.